This T cell receptor (beta chain) is drawn from a study of beta chain features in type 1 diabetes (dated by TCRdb to 2016 to 2019). Turning to the overall study: Mean age, gender distribution, total cell number and subset yield were not different between patients and healthy donors. A total of about 110,000,000 sorted cells were examined across all samples, and a strong correlation was observed between cell number per subset and RNA yield. In the study, recently diagnosed type 1 diabetes patients and matched healthy donors were compared on the TCRB repertoires of their sorted circulating CD4+ T cell subsets. Whereas all 30 or so donors provided naive and central memory subsets, regulatory and stem cell-like memory subsets were isolated from just 8 patients and about 8 healthy donors.

The entire amount of isolated RNA was reverse transcribed using the High Capacity cDNA Reverse Transcription Kit, so the sequenced TCRB transcripts were expressed ones. Deep immunoSEQ sequencing was applied to naive, central memory and regulatory T cell samples, giving an average of around 4 million total reads per sample. Sorted cells were lysed in RLT buffer and RNA was extracted with DNase-treated RNeasy Micro or Mini kits, depending on cell number. To prevent cross-contamination, every cell subset was processed on its own, while patient and healthy donor samples were processed together. Using the immunoSEQ multiplex PCR, TCRB sequences were amplified from cDNA into 87-bp fragments spanning the CDR3 region. Amplicons were sequenced on the Illumina HiSeq platform. The source study handled its data this way. PCR bias was computationally corrected using synthetic template baselines, reads within Hamming distance 2 were collapsed, and singletons that could not be merged were discarded. Reads were aligned against IMGT to assign V, D and J genes, CDR3 length and insertions or deletions at six rearrangement sites. Within each subset, clonotype counts were normalized to the number of sorted cells before true diversity and Gini coefficients were calculated with the tcR R package. Repertoire sharing was quantified using the overlap coefficient calculated on TCRB nucleotide sequences. As a proxy for the pre-selection repertoire, out-of-frame TCRB sequences from naive cells were analyzed. The table was pulled from immuneACCESS by TCRdb, which kept in-frame rearrangements only. Such tables lose some clones; where checked, under half of the loss comes from unresolved V genes, and the rest has no known cause. V, J and clone size are those of that table, while D and trimming were read from the DNA. This sample lists 150,000 to 200,000 clones; 63% were detected once. The top ten clones comprise approximately 0.089% of the sample.

CDR1 and CDR2 are drawn from the germline V gene: SGHAT, FQNNGV. From the cysteine up to the phenylalanine, the CDR3 has a length of 16 residues. The CDR3 DNA has 48 bases and is translated from base 1. Trimming costs V 3 bases and J 2 bases, and their ends lie 15 bases apart. From each donor, a single peripheral blood sample of approximately 110 mL on average was drawn into heparinised tubes. A BD FACSAria II and a panel including CD45RO, CCR7, CD25, CD127, CD95 and CD27 were used to sort naive, central memory, regulatory and stem cell-like memory CD4+ T cells. Purity was above 95% for every sorted population. Right away, PBMCs were isolated by Lymphoprep density gradient centrifugation and were stained directly, with no culture step. Samples were stained and sorted in pairs, with one healthy donor and one patient per experiment, so that batch effects were minimized. Here is what the overall study found, with its caveats: PCR may preferentially amplify shorter templates, but because patient and control samples were amplified and corrected together, any resulting skew would affect both groups equally. Fewer insertions and more nucleotide deletions at VDJ recombination sites were observed in patients with type 1 diabetes, implying thymic rearrangement abnormalities. Only small numbers of individuals were included in the HLA sub-analyses, which left unresolved whether HLA type had any influence on TCRB rearrangement. A moderate but significant shortening of TCRB CDR3 length was observed in type 1 diabetes patients in all four CD4+ subsets. Naive, central memory and regulatory TCRB repertoires appeared to be more similar among patients than among healthy donors. Because cDNA rather than genomic DNA was sequenced, highly expressing activated cells could have been over-represented, although no difference in activation and CD3 levels was found between groups.

As to this clone: Its antigen specificity is not known. Base qualities are not at hand, and no much larger clone is one base apart.

The sequenced sample consisted of naive CD4+ T cells from blood. According to the study, the label for this sample's cell subset or site signals: true naive CD4+ T cells. The clonotype was recovered from a man aged 25 to 40 with type 1 diabetes. The V and J segments used are TRBV11-2 and TRBJ2-3; the D gene is possibly TRBD1, with 6 bases matching. The CDR3 here reads CASSFVMGAYTDTQYF. The nucleotides read TGTGCCAGCAGCTTCGTTATGGGGGCCTACACAGATACGCAGTATTTT.